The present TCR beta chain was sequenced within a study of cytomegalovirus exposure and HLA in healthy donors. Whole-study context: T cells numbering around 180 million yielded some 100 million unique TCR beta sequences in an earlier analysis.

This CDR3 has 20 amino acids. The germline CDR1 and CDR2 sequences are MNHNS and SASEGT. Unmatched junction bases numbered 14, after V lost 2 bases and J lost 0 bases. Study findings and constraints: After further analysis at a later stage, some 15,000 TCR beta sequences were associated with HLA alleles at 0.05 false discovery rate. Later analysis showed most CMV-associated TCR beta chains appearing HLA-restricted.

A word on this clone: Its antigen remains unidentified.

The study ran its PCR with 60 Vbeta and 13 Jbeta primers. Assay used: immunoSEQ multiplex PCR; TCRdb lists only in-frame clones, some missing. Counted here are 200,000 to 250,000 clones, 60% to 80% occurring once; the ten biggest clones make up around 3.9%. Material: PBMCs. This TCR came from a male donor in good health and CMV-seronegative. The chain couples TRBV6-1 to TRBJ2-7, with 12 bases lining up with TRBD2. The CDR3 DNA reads TGTGCCAGCAGTGAAAGTTCTCTAGCGGGAGGGCCCCAGAGCTCCTACGAGCAGTACTTC. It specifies CASSESSLAGGPQSSYEQYF.